Listed here is a single T cell receptor (beta chain). This clonotype has just a few counts. No cognate antigen has been identified for it. Base qualities are not recorded, but no much larger clone differs from it by a single base. The sample belongs to a study of response to subunit inactivated influenza vaccine (dated by TCRdb to 2016 to 2019). The study in broad terms: The study used deep quantitative T cell receptor repertoire profiling to track responses to a trivalent subunit inactivated influenza vaccine. The full study reports these points: The authors suggested that each seasonal influenza vaccination may recruit only a limited number of new T cells.

Trimming costs V 2 bases and J 5 bases, and their ends lie 19 bases apart. CDR3 length: 16 amino acids, cysteine to phenylalanine. The DNA shown is the 48-base CDR3, in frame from base 1. CDR1 and CDR2 are read off the germline V gene as MNHEY and SVGAGI. Receptor amplification or capture employed RT-PCR. The sequencer listed for this sample is Illumina HiSeq 2500. TCRdb passed the public sequencing reads through fastp at Q25 and MiXCR, retaining productive beta sequences. Rows are unified per CDR3 protein, each entry keeping the most common DNA and genes. This sample lists roughly 550,000 distinct CDR3 sequences; under 30% were detected once. The ten largest clones take up about 2.8% of the sample. These data also formed part of another study, on T cells expressing NK-cell markers. Drawing on the second study: The TCR beta cDNA libraries were made using 5'RACE template switching, a step that added both a universal primer site and unique molecular identifiers. Three sorted T-cell subsets (CD3+CD56+NKG2C+, CD3+CD56+NKG2C- and CD3+CD56-NKG2C+) from several donors had their TCR beta-chain repertoires profiled. Of the eight sequenced donors, seven were found to be HCMV-seropositive and one was found to be HCMV-seronegative. In several experiments an anti-gammadeltaTCR antibody was added to restrict sorting to alphabetaTCR-expressing T cells. In six donors, the dominant CD3+CD56+NKG2C+ clonotypes were found to rank among the top 10 CD8+ clonotypes and to make up about 1.0-8% of CD8+ T cells. Those dominant clonotypes were again the most abundant among CD3+CD56-NKG2C+ cells in a few donors, at about 25-65%. It remained unclear whether the expanded NKG2C-expressing T cell clones were specific for HCMV antigens. Randomly selected healthy volunteers, three men and five women, were used as the eight sequenced donors. To determine HCMV serostatus, a commercial ELISA kit was used to detect HCMV-specific IgG in serum. Ficoll density gradient centrifugation was used to isolate peripheral blood mononuclear cells from blood. Magnetic immunoseparation with Miltenyi isolation kits was used to isolate CD4+ and CD8+ T cells from PBMC. cDNA synthesis was primed from the TCR beta constant segment and was followed by two successive PCR amplification steps. The libraries were sequenced on Illumina HiSeq 2000/2500, MiSeq or NextSeq, producing 2 x 150 bp reads. MIGEC was used to demultiplex reads and group the reads by UMI, and MiTCR was used to assemble and quantify clonotypes. Only TCR cDNA sequences supported by at least two reads were kept to exclude erroneous sequences. Downstream repertoire analysis used the tcR package, and clonotypes were matched across fractions by CDR3 nucleotide sequence plus V segment. VDJmatch was used to annotate antigen specificity against VDJdb, with one amino acid substitution in CDR3 allowed.

The source of this sequence is a man aged 45-65 years who received an inactivated influenza vaccine. Donor details come from another sample of the same person, matched by shared clones. The sequence is built from TRBV6-5 and TRBJ2-7; the D segment may tentatively be TRBD1 or TRBD2, each giving 5 matched bases. The material sequenced was CD4+ T cells sorted from PBMCs, taken approximately 12 days after vaccination. Here is the DNA: TGTGCCAGCAGTTACGGTTGGGGCGGGCGCCGGAACGAGCAGTACTTC. Translated, this is CASSYGWGGRRNEQYF.